Listed below are T cell receptor beta chains from one sample, sequenced in a study of shared clonotypes between healthy human individuals. TCRdb's copy holds only in-frame clones and misses some; the assay was immunoSEQ multiplex PCR. The data hold about 1.1 million clones, with roughly 80% observed a single time. The source material was memory CD4+ T cells from PBMCs. The receptors originated from a man between 18 and 35 years old in good health. Some clones in this sample may be carry-over from other donors' samples. The CDR3 runs from the conserved cysteine through the conserved F or W. A D gene is named only where the DNA matches it firmly. Expanded clones are given a class, and other clones once, few, many or no size at all.

d_call,j_call,clone_size,v_call,cdr3_length,cdr3_nt,cdr3_aa
-,TRBJ2-1,-,TRBV27,15,TGTGCCAGCAGGCCCTATCAGGGGTCCTACAATGAGCAGTTCTTC,CASRPYQGSYNEQFF
-,TRBJ1-1,few,TRBV27,13,TGTGCCAGCAGGAAGAACGGGAACACTGAAGCTTTCTTT,CASRKNGNTEAFF
-,TRBJ1-1,few,TRBV28,12,TGTGCCAGCAGCCCTGATCGGCGTGGGGCCCACTTT,CASSPDRRGAHF
TRBD2,TRBJ2-7,-,TRBV11-2,15,TGTGCCAGCAGACGACTAGCGGGAGGGCGAGGGGAGCAGTACTTC,CASRRLAGGRGEQYF
TRBD2,TRBJ2-5,-,TRBV19,13,TGTGCCAGTAGGCGGGAGGGCCGCGAGACCCAGTACTTC,CASRREGRETQYF
-,TRBJ1-2,many,TRBV2,12,TGTGCCAGCAGTGACAGGGGCTATGGCTACACCTTC,CASSDRGYGYTF
-,TRBJ1-2,-,TRBV4-1,14,TGCGCCAGCAGCCTTCACAGAGCTAACTATGGCTACACCTTC,CASSLHRANYGYTF
-,TRBJ1-1,-,TRBV5-1,15,TGCGCCAGCAGCTTAAGCGGGACTTTAAACACTGAAGCTTTCTTT,CASSLSGTLNTEAFF
TRBD2,TRBJ2-7,few,TRBV27,12,TGTGCCAGCGTTAGCGGGGGGTTCGAGCAGTACTTC,CASVSGGFEQYF
-,TRBJ2-6,-,TRBV10-3,15,TGTGCCATCAGTGAGATAAGCTCTGGGGCCAACGTCCTGACTTTC,CAISEISSGANVLTF
-,TRBJ2-7,-,TRBV4-3,16,TGCGCCAGCAGCCAACCCAAAAAGAAGTCCCTTTACGAGCAGTACTTC,CASSQPKKKSLYEQYF
-,TRBJ2-3,-,TRBV2,14,TGTGCCAGCAGTAGACAGGTTAGCACAGATACGCAGTATTTT,CASSRQVSTDTQYF
-,TRBJ2-7,-,TRBV21-1,14,TGTGCCAGCAGCCAAGGGGTCCAAGGCGCCGAGCAGTACTTC,CASSQGVQGAEQYF
TRBD2,TRBJ2-7,-,TRBV27,15,TGTGCCAGCAGTTTTGGACTAGCGGGAACCTACGAGCAGTACTTC,CASSFGLAGTYEQYF
-,TRBJ2-4,once,TRBV5-4,15,TGTGCCAGCAGCCCCCCTGCGGGGGCGACGAACATTCAGTACTTC,CASSPPAGATNIQYF
TRBD2,TRBJ2-1,-,TRBV11-2,15,TGTGCCAGCAGCTTCGGGACTAGCTCCTACAATGAGCAGTTCTTC,CASSFGTSSYNEQFF
-,TRBJ2-3,few,TRBV6-1,15,TGTGCCAGCAGTGAAAGTCCCGGCGGGCGGAATACGCAGTATTTT,CASSESPGGRNTQYF
-,TRBJ1-5,-,TRBV28,16,TGTGCCAGCCTCCCTTACGGGGCTGGGAGCAATCAGCCCCAGCATTTT,CASLPYGAGSNQPQHF
TRBD2,TRBJ2-1,-,TRBV2,17,TGTGCCAGCAGTGAAGCGCCCGTAGCGGGAGCGGGCAATGAGCAGTTCTTC,CASSEAPVAGAGNEQFF
TRBD1,TRBJ2-7,-,TRBV28,15,TGTGCCAGCTGCCCCCCTAGTAGGGGGCCTAACGAGCAGTACTTC,CASCPPSRGPNEQYF
-,TRBJ2-2,-,TRBV5-1,15,TGCGCCAGCAGCTTGGCGGCCACGAACACCGGGGAGCTGTTTTTT,CASSLAATNTGELFF
-,TRBJ2-3,-,TRBV19,13,TGTGCCAGTAGTATCGGGAGTGCAGATACGCAGTATTTT,CASSIGSADTQYF
TRBD2,TRBJ2-3,few,TRBV20-1,10,TGCAGTGCGGAGGGAGGGCCGCAGTATTTT,CSAEGGPQYF
TRBD1,TRBJ1-6,-,TRBV30,14,TGTGCCTTACGGACCGGGACAGGTGGCTCACCCCTCCACTTT,CALRTGTGGSPLHF
-,TRBJ1-4,-,TRBV10-3,12,TGTGCCATCAGTGCCGAGCCGGGACAACTGTTTTTT,CAISAEPGQLFF
-,TRBJ2-7,-,TRBV7-3,15,TGTGCCAGCAGCGCCGCAGGTACGAGCTCCTACGAGCAGTACTTC,CASSAAGTSSYEQYF
TRBD2,TRBJ2-1,-,TRBV2,14,TGTGCCAGCACTGAGCGGGAGGGCCCCAATGAGCAGTTCTTC,CASTEREGPNEQFF
-,TRBJ2-5,once,TRBV5-6,16,TGTGCCAGCAGCTTGCGGGTCGGCAGGGGAGGGGAGACCCAGTACTTC,CASSLRVGRGGETQYF
-,TRBJ1-5,-,TRBV4-1,16,TGCGCCAGCAGCCCGGGGTACAGGGCGGGCAATCAGCCCCAGCATTTT,CASSPGYRAGNQPQHF
-,TRBJ2-2,-,TRBV4-1,14,TGCGCCAGTAGATCGGGACTTAATGCCGGGGAGCTGTTTTTT,CASRSGLNAGELFF
TRBD2,TRBJ2-1,-,TRBV6-1,12,TGTGCCAGCAGGAGGACTAGGGATGAGCAGTTCTTC,CASRRTRDEQFF
TRBD1,TRBJ2-2,-,TRBV29-1,14,TGCAGCGCCGTGGGACAGAGAAACACCGGGGAGCTGTTTTTT,CSAVGQRNTGELFF
-,TRBJ1-1,-,TRBV7-2,13,TGTGCCAGCAGCTTAAGTTTTTCCCCTGAAGCTTTCTTT,CASSLSFSPEAFF
TRBD2,TRBJ2-5,once,TRBV5-1,17,TGCGCCAGCAGCCGCGGGACTAGCGGGCTGAACCAAGAGACCCAGTACTTC,CASSRGTSGLNQETQYF
TRBD1,TRBJ2-1,-,TRBV18,16,TGTGCCAGCTCACCGCAGATGGACAGGGGCCGGCATGAGCAGTTCTTC,CASSPQMDRGRHEQFF